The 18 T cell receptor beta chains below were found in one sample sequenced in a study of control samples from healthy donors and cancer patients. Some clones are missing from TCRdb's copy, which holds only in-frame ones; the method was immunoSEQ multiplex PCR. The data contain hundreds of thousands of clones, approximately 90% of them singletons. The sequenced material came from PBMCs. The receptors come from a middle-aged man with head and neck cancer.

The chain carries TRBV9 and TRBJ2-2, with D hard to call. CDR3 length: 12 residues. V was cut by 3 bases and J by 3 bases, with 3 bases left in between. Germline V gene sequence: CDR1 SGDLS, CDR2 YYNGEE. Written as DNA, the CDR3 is TGTGCCAGCAGCGCTGACACCGGGGAGCTGTTTTTT. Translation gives CASSADTGELFF.

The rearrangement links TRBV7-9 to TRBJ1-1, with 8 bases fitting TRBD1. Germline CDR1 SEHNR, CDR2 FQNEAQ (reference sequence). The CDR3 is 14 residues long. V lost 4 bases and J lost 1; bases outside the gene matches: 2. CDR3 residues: CASSSGQGNTEAFF. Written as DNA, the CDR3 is TGTGCCAGCAGCTCCGGACAGGGGAACACTGAAGCTTTCTTT.

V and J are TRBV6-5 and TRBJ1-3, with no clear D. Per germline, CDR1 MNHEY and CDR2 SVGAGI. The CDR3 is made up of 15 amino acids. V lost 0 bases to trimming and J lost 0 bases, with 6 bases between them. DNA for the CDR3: TGTGCCAGCAGTTACTCCGCCTTCTCTGGAAACACCATATATTTT. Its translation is CASSYSAFSGNTIYF.

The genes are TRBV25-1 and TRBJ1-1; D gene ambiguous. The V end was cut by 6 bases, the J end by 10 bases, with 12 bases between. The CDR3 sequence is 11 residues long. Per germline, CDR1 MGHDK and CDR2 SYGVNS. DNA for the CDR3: TGTGCCAGCAGAACAGCAAACGGAGCTTTCTTT. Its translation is CASRTANGAFF.

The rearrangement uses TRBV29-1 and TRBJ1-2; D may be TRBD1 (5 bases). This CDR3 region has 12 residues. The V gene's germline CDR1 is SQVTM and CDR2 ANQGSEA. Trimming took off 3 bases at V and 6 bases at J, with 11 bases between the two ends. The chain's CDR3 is CSVDPGTDGYTF. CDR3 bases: TGCAGCGTTGACCCGGGGACCGATGGCTACACCTTC.

The CDR3 protein is CASSFQQSSSPLHF. The DNA for the CDR3 is TGTGCCAGCAGTTTTCAACAGTCCAGTTCACCCCTCCACTTT. V is TRBV28 and J is TRBJ1-6; D unresolved. V shed 3 bases and J shed 9 bases, with 12 bases lying between them. Germline V gene lookup returns CDR1 MDHEN and CDR2 SYDVKM. This CDR3 spans 14 amino acids.

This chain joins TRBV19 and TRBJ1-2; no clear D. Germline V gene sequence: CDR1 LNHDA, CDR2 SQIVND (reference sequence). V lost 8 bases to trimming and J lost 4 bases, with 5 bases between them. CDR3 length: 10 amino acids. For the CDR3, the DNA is TGTGCCAGTTTCTCCTATGGCTACACCTTC. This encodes CASFSYGYTF.

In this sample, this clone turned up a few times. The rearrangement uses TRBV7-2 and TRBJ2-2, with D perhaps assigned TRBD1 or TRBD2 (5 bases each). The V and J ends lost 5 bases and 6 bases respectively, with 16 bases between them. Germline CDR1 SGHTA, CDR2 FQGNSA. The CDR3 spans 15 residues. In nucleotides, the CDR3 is TGTGCCAGCAGCAGGGACCGAAGGTCTCCCGGGGAGCTGTTTTTT. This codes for CASSRDRRSPGELFF. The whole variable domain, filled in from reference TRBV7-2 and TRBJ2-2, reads GAGVSQSPSNKVTEKGKDVELRCDPISGHTALYWYRQSLGQGLEFLIYFQGNSAPDKSGLPSDRFSAERTGGSVSTLTIQRTQQEDSAVYLCASSRDRRSPGELFFGEGSRLTVL.

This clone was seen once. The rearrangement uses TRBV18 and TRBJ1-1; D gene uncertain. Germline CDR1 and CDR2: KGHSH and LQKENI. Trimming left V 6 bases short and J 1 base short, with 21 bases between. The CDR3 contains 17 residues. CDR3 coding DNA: TGTGCCAGCTCTCGAACGGCACTTGGACGGTCGAACACTGAAGCTTTCTTT. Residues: CASSRTALGRSNTEAFF.

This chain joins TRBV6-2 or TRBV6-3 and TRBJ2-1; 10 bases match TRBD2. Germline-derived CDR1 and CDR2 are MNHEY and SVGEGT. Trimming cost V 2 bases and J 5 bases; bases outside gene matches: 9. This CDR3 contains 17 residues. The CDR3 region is CASSYRRGLAENNEQFF. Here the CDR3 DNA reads TGTGCCAGCAGTTACCGACGTGGACTAGCGGAAAACAATGAGCAGTTCTTC.

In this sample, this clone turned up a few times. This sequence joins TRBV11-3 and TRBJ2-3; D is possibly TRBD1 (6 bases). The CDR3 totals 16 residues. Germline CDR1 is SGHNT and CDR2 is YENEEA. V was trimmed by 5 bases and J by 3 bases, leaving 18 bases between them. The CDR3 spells CASSQGQPGGTDTQYF. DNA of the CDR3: TGTGCCAGCAGCCAAGGACAGCCCGGTGGAACAGATACGCAGTATTTT.

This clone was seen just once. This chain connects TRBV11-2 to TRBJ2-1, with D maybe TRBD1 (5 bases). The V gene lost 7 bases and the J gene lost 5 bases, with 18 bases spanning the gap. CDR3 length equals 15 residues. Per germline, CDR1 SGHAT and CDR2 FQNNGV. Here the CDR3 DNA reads TGTGCCAGCACCCAAACAGGCATAGTCAACAATGAGCAGTTCTTC. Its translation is CASTQTGIVNNEQFF.

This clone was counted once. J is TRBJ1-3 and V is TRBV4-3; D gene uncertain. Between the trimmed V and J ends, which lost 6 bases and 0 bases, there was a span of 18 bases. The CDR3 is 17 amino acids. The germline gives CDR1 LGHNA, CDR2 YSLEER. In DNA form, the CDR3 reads TGCGCCAGCAGTCAGGAGGTTGGGGTCCTCTCTGGAAACACCATATATTTT. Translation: CASSQEVGVLSGNTIYF.

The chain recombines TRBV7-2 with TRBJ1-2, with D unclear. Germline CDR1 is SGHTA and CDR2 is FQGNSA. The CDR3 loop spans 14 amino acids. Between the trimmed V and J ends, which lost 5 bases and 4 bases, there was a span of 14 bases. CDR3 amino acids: CASSPPSRPYGYTF. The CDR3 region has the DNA TGTGCCAGCAGCCCCCCCTCCCGACCCTATGGCTACACCTTC.

CDR3: CASSLSVLAGEGTKNIQYF. For the CDR3, the DNA is TGTGCCAGCAGTTTATCGGTTCTAGCGGGAGAGGGGACCAAAAACATTCAGTACTTC. This chain connects TRBV27 to TRBJ2-4; TRBD2 matches at 10 bases. The length of the CDR3 is 19 residues. Germline CDR1 reads MNHEY; CDR2 reads SMNVEV (reference sequence). The ends lost 0 bases at V and 2 bases at J; junction bases unmatched: 10.

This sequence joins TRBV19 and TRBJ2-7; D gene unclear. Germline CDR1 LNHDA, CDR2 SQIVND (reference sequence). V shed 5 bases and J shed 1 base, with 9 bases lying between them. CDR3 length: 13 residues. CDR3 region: CASSPTHSYEQYF. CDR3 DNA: TGTGCCAGTAGTCCAACACATTCCTACGAGCAGTACTTC.

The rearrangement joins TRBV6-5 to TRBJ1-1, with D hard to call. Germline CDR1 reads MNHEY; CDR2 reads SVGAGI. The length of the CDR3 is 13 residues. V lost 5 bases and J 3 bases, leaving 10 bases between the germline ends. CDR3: CASSPTVYTEAFF. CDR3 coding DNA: TGTGCCAGCAGTCCCACAGTTTACACTGAAGCTTTCTTT.

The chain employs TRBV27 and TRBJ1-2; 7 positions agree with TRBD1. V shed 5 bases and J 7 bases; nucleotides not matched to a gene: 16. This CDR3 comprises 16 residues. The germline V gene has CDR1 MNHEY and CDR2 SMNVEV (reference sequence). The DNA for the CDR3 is TGTGCCAGCAGTCCCAACGCATTCCGAGGGGGCATTGGCTACACCTTC. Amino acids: CASSPNAFRGGIGYTF.